This TCR beta chain came from a study of cytomegalovirus exposure and HLA in healthy donors. Overall study: Researchers previously reported finding some 110 million unique TCR beta sequences from 150 million to 200 million T cells.

Points on this clone: Antigen specificity is unknown.

PCR was performed using 60 Vbeta and 13 Jbeta primers. The assay was immunoSEQ multiplex PCR, and TCRdb's table has in-frame clones only and misses some. The sample shows around 140,000 clones, approximately 82% of them seen only once. CDR3 length: 13 amino acids. V was shortened by 5 bases and J by 6 bases, with 13 bases between the two germline ends. CDR1 and CDR2 from the germline V gene are MNHEY and SMNVEV (reference sequence). Findings and caveats of the study: Reports credit the classifier with highly specific, highly sensitive diagnosis of cytomegalovirus status. The study dropped some indistinguishable V segments, TRBV6-2 and TRBV6-3 among them.

What was sequenced was PBMCs. The sequence was collected from a woman in her sixties in good health and CMV-seropositive. The V gene is TRBV27, the J gene TRBJ1-2, with D perhaps matching TRBD1 (5 bases). The CDR3 DNA reads as TGTGCCAGCAGTCCGAGAGTACAGGATGGCTACACCTTC. This translates into CASSPRVQDGYTF.